This T cell receptor (beta chain) was identified in a study of cytomegalovirus exposure and HLA in healthy donors. Comment on this clone: Its target is unknown.

As for the donors, each was a healthy bone marrow donor. Findings and caveats of the study: A list of roughly 160 TCR beta chains associated with cytomegalovirus was given.

The PCR made use of 60 Vbeta and 13 Jbeta primers. The repertoire was sequenced with immunoSEQ multiplex PCR; TCRdb's copy has only in-frame clones and lacks some. Among 150,000 to 200,000 clones listed, roughly four fifths were seen once. This TCR came from a man aged 50 to 60 in good health and CMV-seronegative. Material: PBMCs.

DNA of the CDR3: TGTGCCAGCAGCCAAGATTTGGCAGGGGGTATGGAGACCCAGTACTTC. Amino acid sequence: CASSQDLAGGMETQYF. This chain joins TRBV4-2 and TRBJ2-5, with 7 bases identical to TRBD1. Germline CDR1 and CDR2: LGHNA and YNFKEQ. There are 16 residues in the CDR3. V dropped 0 bases and J dropped 5; count of bases not matched to a gene: 9.